This is a list of T cell receptor beta chains from one sample in a study of PD-1 blockade in classical Hodgkin lymphoma. TCRdb keeps only in-frame clones here, not all; method: immunoSEQ multiplex PCR. The sample has about 90,000 clones, 90% seen once. This sample comprised peripheral blood mononuclear cells (PBMCs), obtained before the fourth cycle of nivolumab. These receptors were taken from a human donor with classical Hodgkin lymphoma. CDR3s include the opening cysteine and the closing phenylalanine or tryptophan. Fields, in order: CDR3 protein, V gene, J gene.

CDR3 protein: CASGLVLGQVVHSGANVLTF
V gene: TRBV12-5
J gene: TRBJ2-6

CDR3 protein: CASEKTTIAGELFF
V gene: TRBV6-6
J gene: TRBJ2-2

CDR3 protein: CASRAGTDYYEQYF
V gene: TRBV28
J gene: TRBJ2-7

CDR3 protein: CSGGAADTQYF
V gene: TRBV20-1
J gene: TRBJ2-3

CDR3 protein: CASSYQGDTQYF
V gene: TRBV6-5
J gene: TRBJ2-3

CDR3 protein: CASRAGQVQETQYF
V gene: TRBV6-6
J gene: TRBJ2-5

CDR3 protein: CASSPNQPQHF
V gene: TRBV6-4
J gene: TRBJ1-5

CDR3 protein: CASGSSGGKNIQYF
V gene: TRBV19
J gene: TRBJ2-4

CDR3 protein: CASSPLYSTEAFF
V gene: TRBV18
J gene: TRBJ1-1

CDR3 protein: CASSLGSLSNEQYF
V gene: TRBV5-4
J gene: TRBJ2-7

CDR3 protein: CSVDESSFTQYF
V gene: TRBV29-1
J gene: TRBJ2-3

CDR3 protein: CASSEGRSNQPQHF
V gene: TRBV2
J gene: TRBJ1-5

CDR3 protein: CAWSAFEIGGQGDFQTEAFF
V gene: TRBV30
J gene: TRBJ1-1

CDR3 protein: CASSSRTVGNSPLHF
V gene: TRBV6-5
J gene: TRBJ1-6

CDR3 protein: CASSQIRGRDEYEQYF
V gene: TRBV4-3
J gene: TRBJ2-7

CDR3 protein: CASSYSVGRQNEKLFF
V gene: TRBV6-5
J gene: TRBJ1-4

CDR3 protein: CATSRDATNEKLFF
V gene: TRBV15
J gene: TRBJ1-4

CDR3 protein: CASSGTGVSGEQYF
V gene: TRBV10-1
J gene: TRBJ2-7

CDR3 protein: CASSSKRWRGEDTQYF
V gene: TRBV7-8
J gene: TRBJ2-3